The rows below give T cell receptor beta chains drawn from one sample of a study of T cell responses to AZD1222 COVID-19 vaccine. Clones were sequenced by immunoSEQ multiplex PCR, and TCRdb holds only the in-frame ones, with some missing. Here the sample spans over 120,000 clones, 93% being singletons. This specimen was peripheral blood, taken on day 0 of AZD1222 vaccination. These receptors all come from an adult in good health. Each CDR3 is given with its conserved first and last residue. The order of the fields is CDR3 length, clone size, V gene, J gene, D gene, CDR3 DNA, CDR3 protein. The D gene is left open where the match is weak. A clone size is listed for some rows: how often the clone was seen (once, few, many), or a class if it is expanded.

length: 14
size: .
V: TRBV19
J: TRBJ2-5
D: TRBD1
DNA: TGTGCCAGTAGTAGGGGACAGGGGAGGGAGACCCAGTACTTC
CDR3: CASSRGQGRETQYF

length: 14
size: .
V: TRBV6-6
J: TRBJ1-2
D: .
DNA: TGTGCCAGCAGTTCTTCCGGGAGGCACTATGGCTACACCTTC
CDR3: CASSSSGRHYGYTF

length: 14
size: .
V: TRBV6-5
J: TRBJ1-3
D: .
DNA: TGTGCCAGCACCACTACCCGGGACCGAAACACCATATATTTT
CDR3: CASTTTRDRNTIYF

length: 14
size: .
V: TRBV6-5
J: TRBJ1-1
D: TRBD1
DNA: TGTGCCAGCAACAAACAGGGGAGGAACACTGAAGCTTTCTTT
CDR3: CASNKQGRNTEAFF

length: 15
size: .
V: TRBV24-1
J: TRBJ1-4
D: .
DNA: TGTGCCACCAGTGACACCTATGCAACTAATGAAAAACTGTTTTTT
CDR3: CATSDTYATNEKLFF

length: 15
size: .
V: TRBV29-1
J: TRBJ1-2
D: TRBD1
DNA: TGCAGCGTTGGAATGGGGGGACAGGGACTCTATGGCTACACCTTC
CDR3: CSVGMGGQGLYGYTF

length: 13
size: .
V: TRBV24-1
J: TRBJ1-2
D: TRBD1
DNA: TGTGCCACCAGTCCAGGGGGCGACTATGGCTACACCTTC
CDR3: CATSPGGDYGYTF

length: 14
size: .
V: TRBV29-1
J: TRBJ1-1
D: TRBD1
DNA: TGCAGCGCTGGACGGACAGGTTGGGGCACTGAAGCTTTCTTT
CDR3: CSAGRTGWGTEAFF

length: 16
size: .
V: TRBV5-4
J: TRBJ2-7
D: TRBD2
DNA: TGTGCCAGCAGCATGGGACTAGCGGGAGACTTCTACGAGCAGTACTTC
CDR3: CASSMGLAGDFYEQYF

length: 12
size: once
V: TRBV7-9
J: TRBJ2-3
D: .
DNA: TGTGCCAGCAGCCCCCTTTCAGATACGCAGTATTTT
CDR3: CASSPLSDTQYF

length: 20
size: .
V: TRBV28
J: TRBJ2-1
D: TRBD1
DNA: TGTGCCAGCAGAACCCCCACGGGACAGTTTACCCCTAGCTCCTACAATGAGCAGTTCTTC
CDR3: CASRTPTGQFTPSSYNEQFF

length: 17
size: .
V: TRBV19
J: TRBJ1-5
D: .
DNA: TGTGCCAGTAGTATGGGAGTTTACCTGTATAGCAATCAGCCCCAGCATTTT
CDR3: CASSMGVYLYSNQPQHF

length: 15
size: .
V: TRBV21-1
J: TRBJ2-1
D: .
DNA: TGTGCCAGCCTACGGGGACTAGCGATGTGCAATGAGCAGTTCTTC
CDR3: CASLRGLAMCNEQFF

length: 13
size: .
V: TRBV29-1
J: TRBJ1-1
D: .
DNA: TGCAGCGTGAGGCGGGGGGCTAACACTGAAGCTTTCTTT
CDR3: CSVRRGANTEAFF

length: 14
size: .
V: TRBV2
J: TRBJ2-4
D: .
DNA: TGTGCCAGCAGTGATGACCGGACCAAAAACATTCAGTACTTC
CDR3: CASSDDRTKNIQYF

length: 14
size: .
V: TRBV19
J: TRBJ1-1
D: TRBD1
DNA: TGTGCCAGTAGCACAGGGGACCGAGACACTGAAGCTTTCTTT
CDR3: CASSTGDRDTEAFF

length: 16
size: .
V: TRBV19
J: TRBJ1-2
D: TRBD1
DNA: TGTGCCAGTCTTCCCACCAGGACAGGGGGCTATCGGGGCTACACCTTC
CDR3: CASLPTRTGGYRGYTF

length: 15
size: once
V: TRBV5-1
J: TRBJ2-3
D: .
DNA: TGCGCCAGCAGCTTAGACGGCACTAGCACAGATACGCAGTATTTT
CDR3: CASSLDGTSTDTQYF

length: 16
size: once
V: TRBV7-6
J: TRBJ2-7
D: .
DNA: TGTGCCAGCAGCCCTAGTGTAGGGGAGCTTGGGTACGAGCAGTACTTC
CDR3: CASSPSVGELGYEQYF

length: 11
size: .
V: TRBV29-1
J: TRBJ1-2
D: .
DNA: TGCAGCGTTGGGGAGTCGGATGGCTACACCTTC
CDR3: CSVGESDGYTF

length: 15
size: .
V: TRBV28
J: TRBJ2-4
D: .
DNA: TGTGCCAGCAGTTTCCAAACAGGGGCCAAAAACATTCAGTACTTC
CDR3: CASSFQTGAKNIQYF

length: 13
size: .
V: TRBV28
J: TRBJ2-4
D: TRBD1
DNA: TGTGCCAGCAAAGGGAGACAGGGGAACATTCAGTACTTC
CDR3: CASKGRQGNIQYF

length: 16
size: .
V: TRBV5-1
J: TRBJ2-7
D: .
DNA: TGCGCCAGCAGCTTGGCCGGGATAGCGGAGGGATACGAGCAGTACTTC
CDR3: CASSLAGIAEGYEQYF

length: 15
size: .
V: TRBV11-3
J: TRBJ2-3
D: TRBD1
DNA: TGTGCCAGCAGCCCGGGGACAGGTAGTGGGGATACGCAGTATTTT
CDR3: CASSPGTGSGDTQYF

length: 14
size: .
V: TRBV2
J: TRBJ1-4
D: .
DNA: TGTGCCAGCAGTGGTGGATCGCCTAATGAAAAACTGTTTTTT
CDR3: CASSGGSPNEKLFF

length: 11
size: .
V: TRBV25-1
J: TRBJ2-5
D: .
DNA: TGTGCCAGCAGTGGGGCAGAGACCCAGTACTTC
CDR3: CASSGAETQYF

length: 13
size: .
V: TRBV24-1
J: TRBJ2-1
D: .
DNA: TGTGCCACCAGTGACAGGCCCTACAATGAGCAGTTCTTC
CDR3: CATSDRPYNEQFF

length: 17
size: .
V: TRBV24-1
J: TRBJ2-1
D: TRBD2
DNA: TGTGCCACCAGTGATCCCCCTTCTAGCGGGATTTACAATGAGCAGTTCTTC
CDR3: CATSDPPSSGIYNEQFF

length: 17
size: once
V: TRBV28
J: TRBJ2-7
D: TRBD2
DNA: TGTGCCAGCAGTTTAACCCCGACTAGCGGGAGCTCGGACGAGCAGTACTTC
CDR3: CASSLTPTSGSSDEQYF